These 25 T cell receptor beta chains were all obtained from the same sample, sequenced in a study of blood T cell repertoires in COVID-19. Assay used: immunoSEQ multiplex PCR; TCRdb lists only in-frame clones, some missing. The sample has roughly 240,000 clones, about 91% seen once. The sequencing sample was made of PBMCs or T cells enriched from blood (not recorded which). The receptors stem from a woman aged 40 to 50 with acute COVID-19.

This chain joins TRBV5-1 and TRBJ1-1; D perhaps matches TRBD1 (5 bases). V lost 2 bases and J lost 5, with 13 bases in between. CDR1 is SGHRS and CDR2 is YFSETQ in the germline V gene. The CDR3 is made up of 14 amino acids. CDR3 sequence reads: CASSFAQGRTEAFF. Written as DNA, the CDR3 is TGCGCCAGCAGCTTCGCTCAGGGAAGAACTGAAGCTTTCTTT.

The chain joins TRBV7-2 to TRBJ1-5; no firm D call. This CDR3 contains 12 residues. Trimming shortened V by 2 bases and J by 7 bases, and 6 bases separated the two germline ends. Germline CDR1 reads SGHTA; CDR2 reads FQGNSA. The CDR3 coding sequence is TGTGCCAGCAGCTTACGAGGCCAGCCCCAGCATTTT. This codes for CASSLRGQPQHF.

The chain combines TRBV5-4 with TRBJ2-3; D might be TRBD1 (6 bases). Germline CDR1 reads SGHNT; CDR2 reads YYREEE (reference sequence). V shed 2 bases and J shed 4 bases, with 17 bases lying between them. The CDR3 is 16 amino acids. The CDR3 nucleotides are TGTGCCAGCAGCTTAAACCTCGGACAGTCGGCAGATACGCAGTATTTT. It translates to CASSLNLGQSADTQYF.

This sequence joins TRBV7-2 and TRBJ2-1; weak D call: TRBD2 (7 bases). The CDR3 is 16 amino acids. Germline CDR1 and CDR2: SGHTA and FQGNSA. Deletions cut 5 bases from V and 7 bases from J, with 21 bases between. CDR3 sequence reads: CASSAGRGGRRNEQFF. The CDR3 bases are TGTGCCAGCAGCGCGGGGAGGGGGGGCCGTCGTAATGAGCAGTTCTTC.

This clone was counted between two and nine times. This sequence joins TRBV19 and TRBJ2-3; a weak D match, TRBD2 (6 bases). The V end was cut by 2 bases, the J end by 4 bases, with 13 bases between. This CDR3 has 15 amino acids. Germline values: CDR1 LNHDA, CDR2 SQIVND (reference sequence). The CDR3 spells CASSIQAGLADTQYF. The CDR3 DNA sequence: TGTGCCAGTAGTATACAGGCGGGGTTGGCAGATACGCAGTATTTT.

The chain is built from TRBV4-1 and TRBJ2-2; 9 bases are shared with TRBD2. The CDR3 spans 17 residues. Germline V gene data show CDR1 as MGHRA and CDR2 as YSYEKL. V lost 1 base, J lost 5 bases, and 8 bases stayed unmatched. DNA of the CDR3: TGCGCCAGCAGCCAAGTAGGAGCGGGAGGAAAAACCGGGGAGCTGTTTTTT. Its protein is CASSQVGAGGKTGELFF.

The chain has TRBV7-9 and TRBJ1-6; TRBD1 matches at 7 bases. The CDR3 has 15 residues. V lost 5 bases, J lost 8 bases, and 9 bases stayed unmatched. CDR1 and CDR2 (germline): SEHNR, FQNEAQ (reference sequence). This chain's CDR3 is CASSGDSLSYSPLHF. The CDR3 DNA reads TGTGCCAGCAGCGGGGACAGCTTATCTTATTCACCCCTCCACTTT. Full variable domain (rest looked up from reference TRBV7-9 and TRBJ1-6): DTGVSQNPRHKITKRGQNVTFRCDPISEHNRLYWYRQTLGQGPEFLTYFQNEAQLEKSRLLSDRFSAERPKGSFSTLEIQRTEQGDSAMYLCASSGDSLSYSPLHFGNGTRLTVT.

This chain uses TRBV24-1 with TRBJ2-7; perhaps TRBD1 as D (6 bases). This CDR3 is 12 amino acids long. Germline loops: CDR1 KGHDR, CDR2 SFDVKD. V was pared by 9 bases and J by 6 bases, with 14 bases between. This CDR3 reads CATLTGGREQYV. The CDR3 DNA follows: TGTGCCACCTTGACAGGCGGCCGCGAGCAGTACGTC.

The CDR3 protein is CASSHGRGGTEAFF. CDR3 sequence (DNA): TGTGCCAGCAGCCACGGACGGGGAGGCACTGAAGCTTTCTTT. The gene calls are TRBV7-9 and TRBJ1-1; D is unclear. Germline V CDR1 and CDR2: SEHNR, FQNEAQ (reference sequence). Trimming shortened V by 5 bases and J by 4 bases, and 14 bases separated the two germline ends. This CDR3 region has 14 residues.

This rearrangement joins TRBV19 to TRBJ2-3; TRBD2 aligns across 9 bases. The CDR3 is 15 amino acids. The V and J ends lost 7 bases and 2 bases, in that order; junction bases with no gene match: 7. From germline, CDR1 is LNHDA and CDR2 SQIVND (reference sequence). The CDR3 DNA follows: TGTGCCAGTACTAGCGGGAACGCGAACACAGATACGCAGTATTTT. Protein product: CASTSGNANTDTQYF.

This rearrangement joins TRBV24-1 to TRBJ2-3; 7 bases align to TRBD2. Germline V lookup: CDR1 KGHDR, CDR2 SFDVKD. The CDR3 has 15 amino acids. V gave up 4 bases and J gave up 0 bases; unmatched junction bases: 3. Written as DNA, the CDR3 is TGTGCCACCAGTGACTCGGGACTAAGCACAGATACGCAGTATTTT. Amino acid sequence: CATSDSGLSTDTQYF.

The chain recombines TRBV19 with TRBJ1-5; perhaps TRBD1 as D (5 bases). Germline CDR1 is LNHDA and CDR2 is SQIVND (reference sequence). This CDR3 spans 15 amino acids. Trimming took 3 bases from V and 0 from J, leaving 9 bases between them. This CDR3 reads CASSIAGLSNQPQHF. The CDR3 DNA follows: TGTGCCAGTAGTATCGCAGGGCTTAGCAATCAGCCCCAGCATTTT.

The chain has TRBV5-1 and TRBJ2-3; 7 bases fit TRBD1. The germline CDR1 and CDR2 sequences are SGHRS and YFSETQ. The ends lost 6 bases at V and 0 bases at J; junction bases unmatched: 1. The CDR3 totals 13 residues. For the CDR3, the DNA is TGCGCCAGCATGACAGGGAGCACAGATACGCAGTATTTT. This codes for CASMTGSTDTQYF.

In nucleotides, the CDR3 is TGTGCCAGCAGTAAGACTGTTAGCAATCAGCCCCAGCATTTT. It codes for CASSKTVSNQPQHF. The V and J genes are TRBV2 and TRBJ1-5; D uncertain. V lost 5 bases to trimming and J lost 0 bases, with 8 bases between them. Germline V gives CDR1 SNHLY, CDR2 FYNNEI. This CDR3 is built from 14 residues.

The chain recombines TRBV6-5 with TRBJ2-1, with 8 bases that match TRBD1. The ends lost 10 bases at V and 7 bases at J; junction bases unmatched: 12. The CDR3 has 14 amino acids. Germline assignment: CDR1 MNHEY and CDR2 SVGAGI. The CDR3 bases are TGTGCCACCTCCTCGACAGGGGCAGGGAATGAGCAGTTCTTC. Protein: CATSSTGAGNEQFF.

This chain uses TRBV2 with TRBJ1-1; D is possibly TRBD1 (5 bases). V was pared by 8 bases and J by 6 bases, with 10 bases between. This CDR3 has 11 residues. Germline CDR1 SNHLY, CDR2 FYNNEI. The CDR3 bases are TGTGCCAGCGGGGGACTAGCTGAAGCTTTCTTT. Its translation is CASGGLAEAFF.

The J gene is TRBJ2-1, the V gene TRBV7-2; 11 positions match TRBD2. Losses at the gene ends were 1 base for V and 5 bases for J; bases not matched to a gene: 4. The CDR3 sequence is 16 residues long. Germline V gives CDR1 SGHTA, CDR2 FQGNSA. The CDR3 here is CASSLVSTSGNNEQFF. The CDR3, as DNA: TGTGCCAGCAGCTTAGTGTCGACTAGCGGGAACAATGAGCAGTTCTTC.

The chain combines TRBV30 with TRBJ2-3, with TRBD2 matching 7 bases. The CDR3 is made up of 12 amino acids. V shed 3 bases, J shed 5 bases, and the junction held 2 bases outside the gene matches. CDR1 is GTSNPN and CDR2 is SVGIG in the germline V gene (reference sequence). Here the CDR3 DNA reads TGTGCCTGGAGGGGGGGGGAAGATACGCAGTATTTT. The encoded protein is CAWRGGEDTQYF.

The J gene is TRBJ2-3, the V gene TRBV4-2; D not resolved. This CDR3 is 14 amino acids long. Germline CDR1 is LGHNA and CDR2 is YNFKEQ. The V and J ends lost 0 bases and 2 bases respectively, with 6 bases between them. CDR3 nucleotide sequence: TGTGCCAGCAGCCAAGATGCCTACACAGATACGCAGTATTTT. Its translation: CASSQDAYTDTQYF.

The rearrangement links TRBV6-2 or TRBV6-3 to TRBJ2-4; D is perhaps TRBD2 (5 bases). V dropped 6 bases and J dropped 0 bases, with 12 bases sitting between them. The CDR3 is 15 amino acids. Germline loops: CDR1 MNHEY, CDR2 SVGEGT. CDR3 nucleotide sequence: TGTGCCAGCAGCCACGAGCGGATAGCCAAAAACATTCAGTACTTC. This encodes CASSHERIAKNIQYF.

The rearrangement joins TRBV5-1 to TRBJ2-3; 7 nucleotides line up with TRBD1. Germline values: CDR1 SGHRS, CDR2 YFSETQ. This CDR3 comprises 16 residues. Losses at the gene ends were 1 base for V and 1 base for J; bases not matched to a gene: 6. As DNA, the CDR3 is TGCGCCAGCAGCTTGTCGACAGGGTATCGCACAGATACGCAGTATTTT. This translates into CASSLSTGYRTDTQYF.

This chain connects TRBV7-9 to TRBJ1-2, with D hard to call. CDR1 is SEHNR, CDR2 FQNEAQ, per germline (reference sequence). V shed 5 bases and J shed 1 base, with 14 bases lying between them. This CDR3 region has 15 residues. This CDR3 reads CASSPRFRSNYGYTF. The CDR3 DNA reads TGTGCCAGCAGCCCAAGGTTTAGGAGTAACTATGGCTACACCTTC.

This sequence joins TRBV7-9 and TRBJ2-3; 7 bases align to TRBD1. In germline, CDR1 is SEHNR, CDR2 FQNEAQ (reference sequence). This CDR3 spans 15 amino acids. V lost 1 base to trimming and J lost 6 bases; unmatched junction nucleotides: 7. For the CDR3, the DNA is TGTGCCAGCAGCTTAGTACAGGGGACCGGGGATACGCAGTATTTT. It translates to CASSLVQGTGDTQYF.

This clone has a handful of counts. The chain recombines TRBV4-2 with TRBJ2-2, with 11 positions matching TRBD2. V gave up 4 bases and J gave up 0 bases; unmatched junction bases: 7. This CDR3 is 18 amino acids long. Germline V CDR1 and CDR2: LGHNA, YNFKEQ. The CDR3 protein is CASSPLAGGSTNTGELFF. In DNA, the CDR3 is TGTGCCAGCAGCCCCCTAGCGGGGGGATCAACGAACACCGGGGAGCTGTTTTTT.

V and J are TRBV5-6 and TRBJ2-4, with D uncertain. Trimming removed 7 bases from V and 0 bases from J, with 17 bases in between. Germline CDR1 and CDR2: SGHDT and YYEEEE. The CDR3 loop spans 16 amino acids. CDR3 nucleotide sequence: TGTGCCAGCTCGAGGCTTAGGCAATTAGCCAAAAACATTCAGTACTTC. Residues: CASSRLRQLAKNIQYF.